This TCR beta chain was retrieved from a study of shared clonotypes between healthy human individuals. The data were produced by immunoSEQ multiplex PCR, yet TCRdb's version contains in-frame clones alone and is incomplete. This sample has 950,000 to 1,300,000 clones, with approximately 70% found just once. Germline V gives CDR1 MNHEY, CDR2 SVGAGI. CDR3 length: 13 amino acids. V lost 1 base to trimming and J lost 4 bases, with 8 bases between them. This receptor was obtained from a man aged 18 to 29 in good health. Sequencing input: memory CD4+ T cells sorted from blood. Described subset: CD45RA-negative fraction. J is TRBJ2-7 and V is TRBV6-5; no clear D. Written as DNA, the CDR3 is TGTGCCAGCAGTTACTTGGACCGATACGAGCAGTACTTC. Protein product: CASSYLDRYEQYF.